This T cell receptor beta chain was documented in a study of cytotoxic CD8 clonotypes in ibrutinib-treated CLL. Whole-study context: Researchers reported ten to twelve relapsed/refractory and over 14 treatment-naive patients, 17 to 18 of them IGHV unmutated.

Per germline, CDR1 SGHRS and CDR2 YFSETQ. The CDR3 has 12 residues. The ends were cut back, 4 bases at V and 2 bases at J, with 7 bases in the middle. Target depth was 1 in 200,000 to 1 in 1 million T cells, about 10x per clonotype. Assay used: immunoSEQ multiplex PCR; TCRdb lists only in-frame clones, some missing. The sample consists of 200,000 to 250,000 clones, roughly 70% of them appearing once. Approximately 2 micrograms of genomic DNA from cryopreserved PBMCs went into TCR beta libraries. The chain has TRBV5-1 and TRBJ2-7, with TRBD1 as a possible D gene (5 bases). Material: PBMCs, obtained after 24 months of ibrutinib treatment. The sequence was obtained from a human donor with chronic lymphocytic leukemia. CDR3 nucleotide sequence: TGCGCCAGCAGCCCGGACACCTACGAGCAGTACTTC. Protein product: CASSPDTYEQYF.